The next 26 T cell receptor beta chains were all read from a single sample in a study of CD8 T cells in Susac syndrome. Reverse transcription of about 0.45 to 1 ug RNA was carried out with random hexamers. TCRdb reprocessed the immunoSEQ multiplex PCR reads with MiXCR, giving one entry per CDR3 protein. The table includes approximately 150,000 distinct CDR3 sequences, approximately 95% detected once. Sequenced material: CD4+ T cells from PBMCs. These receptors were obtained from a human donor in good health.

V is TRBV27 and J is TRBJ2-2; D not resolved. The CDR3 sequence is 12 residues long. Per germline, CDR1 MNHEY and CDR2 SMNVEV (reference sequence). The V and J ends lost 6 bases and 2 bases respectively, with 4 bases between them. The CDR3 sequence: CASSHNTGELFF. The CDR3 bases are TGTGCCAGCAGCCACAACACCGGGGAGCTGTTTTTT.

The chain joins TRBV5-1 to TRBJ2-2, with 7 nucleotides matching TRBD1. Trimming removed 5 bases from V and 7 bases from J; junction bases left unmatched: 8. The germline CDR1 and CDR2 sequences are SGHRS and YFSETQ. The CDR3 is made up of 14 amino acids. For the CDR3, the DNA is TGCGCCAGCAGATACGACAGGGCGAGCGGGGAGCTGTTTTTT. Protein product: CASRYDRASGELFF.

This chain connects TRBV2 to TRBJ1-5; 7 nucleotides match TRBD1. With V trimmed by 7 bases and J by 1 base, 7 bases remained unmatched. CDR3 length: 15 residues. CDR1 is SNHLY and CDR2 is FYNNEI in the germline V gene. CDR3 in DNA: TGTGCCAGCATGGGACAGTCATTGAGCAATCAGCCCCAGCATTTT. Amino acids: CASMGQSLSNQPQHF.

The V and J genes are TRBV5-1 and TRBJ2-2; D might be TRBD2 (6 bases). CDR3 length equals 15 residues. V lost 0 bases, J lost 5 bases, and 11 bases lay in between. Germline V gene sequence: CDR1 SGHRS, CDR2 YFSETQ. The CDR3 bases are TGCGCCAGCAGCTTGGACGGGAGTCGGACCGGGGAGCTGTTTTTT. Amino acids: CASSLDGSRTGELFF.

This rearrangement joins TRBV27 to TRBJ1-1; a weak D match, TRBD1 (6 bases). The CDR3 spans 15 residues. Between the trimmed V and J ends, which lost 5 bases and 0 bases, there was a span of 13 bases. The germline gives CDR1 MNHEY, CDR2 SMNVEV (reference sequence). CDR3 DNA: TGTGCCAGCAGTGGGGGAGGGGGGCTGAACACTGAAGCTTTCTTT. The encoded protein is CASSGGGGLNTEAFF.

The chain couples TRBV3-1 to TRBJ2-5, with D possibly TRBD1 on 6 matching bases. Trimming removed 4 bases at V and 5 bases at J, with 17 bases between. CDR3 length: 15 amino acids. CDR1 is LGHDT, CDR2 YNNKEL, per germline (reference sequence). CDR3 bases: TGTGCCAGCAGCCTATCCAAGGGGGTGTGGGAGACCCAGTACTTC. Protein sequence: CASSLSKGVWETQYF.

The rearrangement joins TRBV5-1 to TRBJ1-4; D remains unclear. The germline V gene has CDR1 SGHRS and CDR2 YFSETQ. Deletions cut 2 bases from V and 4 bases from J, with 9 bases between. This CDR3 contains 14 residues. As DNA, the CDR3 is TGCGCCAGCAGCTTCCCAGGTGATAATGAAAAACTGTTTTTT. It specifies CASSFPGDNEKLFF.

This clonotype was observed a handful of times. This CDR3 is CASSLKASGANVLTF. The CDR3 nucleotides are TGTGCCAGCTCACTAAAGGCCTCTGGGGCCAACGTCCTGACTTTC. The genes are TRBV18 and TRBJ2-6, with unresolved D. The ends were cut back, 4 bases at V and 0 bases at J, with 7 bases in the middle. Germline V CDR1 and CDR2: KGHSH, LQKENI. CDR3 size: 15 residues.

The CDR3 nucleotides are TGTGCCAGCACCCGACAGGGAGTGAACACTGAAGCTTTCTTT. As protein: CASTRQGVNTEAFF. The gene calls are TRBV2 and TRBJ1-1, with 7 bases that match TRBD1. The CDR3 contains 14 residues. The germline V gene encodes CDR1 SNHLY and CDR2 FYNNEI. The V gene end was trimmed by 7 bases and the J gene end by 0 bases; junction bases not matched to a gene: 5.

The CDR3 spells CSVEGTSGRWETQYF. The CDR3 bases are TGCAGCGTTGAGGGGACTAGCGGGAGGTGGGAGACCCAGTACTTC. The rearrangement uses TRBV29-1 and TRBJ2-5, with 15 bases identical to TRBD2. V shed 3 bases and J 5 bases; nucleotides not matched to a gene: 4. Germline V gene data show CDR1 as SQVTM and CDR2 as ANQGSEA. The CDR3 is made up of 15 amino acids.

The chain has TRBV19 and TRBJ1-2; perhaps TRBD1 as D (6 bases). CDR3 length: 15 residues. Germline V gene sequence: CDR1 LNHDA, CDR2 SQIVND (reference sequence). Trimming took 3 bases from V and 3 from J, leaving 14 bases between them. DNA for the CDR3: TGTGCCAGTAGTATGCCCAGACAGGCCTACTATGGCTACACCTTC. Protein product: CASSMPRQAYYGYTF.

V and J are TRBV6-2 or TRBV6-3 and TRBJ1-5; the D is unclear. V lost 0 bases to trimming and J lost 2 bases, with 11 bases between them. This CDR3 spans 16 amino acids. The germline CDR1 and CDR2 sequences are MNHEY and SVGEGT. In DNA form, the CDR3 reads TGTGCCAGCAGTTACTCATCAGCCTGGGGCAATCAGCCCCAGCATTTT. Protein product: CASSYSSAWGNQPQHF.

The J gene is TRBJ2-7, the V gene TRBV3-1, with TRBD1 identical over 12 bases. The germline gives CDR1 LGHDT, CDR2 YNNKEL (reference sequence). Germline trimming cut 6 bases from V and 1 base from J; bases unmatched to any gene: 4. The CDR3 is 15 amino acids. CDR3 in amino acids: CASSKGQGASYEQYF. The CDR3 coding sequence is TGTGCCAGCAGTAAGGGACAGGGGGCATCCTACGAGCAGTACTTC.

The chain uses TRBV3-1 and TRBJ2-1; 11 bases line up with TRBD2. The CDR3 runs to 17 residues. In germline, CDR1 is LGHDT, CDR2 YNNKEL (reference sequence). V lost 1 base and J lost 7; bases outside the gene matches: 9. This CDR3 reads CASSQGKRLAGMNEQFF. The CDR3 coding sequence is TGTGCCAGCAGCCAAGGGAAAAGACTAGCGGGAATGAATGAGCAGTTCTTC.

The chain joins TRBV27 to TRBJ2-3, with 8 bases identical to TRBD2. This CDR3 contains 14 residues. The trim removed 3 bases at V and 5 bases at J, leaving 4 bases unmatched. Germline CDR1 is MNHEY and CDR2 is SMNVEV (reference sequence). This CDR3 reads CASSLAGGGDTQYF. DNA of the CDR3: TGTGCCAGCAGTTTGGCGGGAGGAGGAGATACGCAGTATTTT.

The chain has TRBV7-2 and TRBJ2-7; D possibly uses TRBD1 or TRBD2 (6 bases each). The CDR3 is 15 residues long. Germline V gene sequence: CDR1 SGHTA, CDR2 FQGNSA. Trimming cost V 1 base and J 7 bases, with 17 bases left between them. The CDR3 nucleotides are TGTGCCAGCAGCTTAGTCGGGGGCCCAACTACGGAGCAGTACTTC. Its translation: CASSLVGGPTTEQYF.

The chain recombines TRBV6-2 or TRBV6-3 with TRBJ2-3, with 8 positions matching TRBD2. The CDR3 has 13 residues. Germline CDR1 and CDR2: MNHEY and SVGEGT. V shed 8 bases and J 4 bases; nucleotides not matched to a gene: 5. CDR3 DNA sequence: TGTGCCAGCGGACTAGCCCTTCCAGATACGCAGTATTTT. This codes for CASGLALPDTQYF.

The chain joins TRBV20-1 to TRBJ2-3; the match to TRBD2 covers 7 bases. CDR3 length equals 15 residues. Trimming at V came to 6 bases and at J to 2 bases, leaving 11 bases not matched to a gene. The germline CDR1 and CDR2 sequences are DFQATT and SNEGSKA (reference sequence). The CDR3 loop reads CSANPAGESTDTQYF. In DNA, the CDR3 is TGCAGTGCCAATCCCGCGGGGGAGTCCACAGATACGCAGTATTTT.

This clonotype was found once. The gene calls are TRBV7-7 and TRBJ2-7, with a possible D match to TRBD1 (6 bases). The germline V gene encodes CDR1 SSHAT and CDR2 FNYEAQ (reference sequence). This CDR3 is 15 amino acids long. V dropped 4 bases and J dropped 6 bases, with 19 bases sitting between them. The CDR3 spells CASSSSPGTKSEQYF. The CDR3 DNA follows: TGTGCCAGCAGCTCCAGTCCCGGGACAAAATCCGAGCAGTACTTC.

This chain connects TRBV4-1 to TRBJ2-3; 12 bases match TRBD1. The CDR3 extends over 15 amino acids. Germline V gene lookup returns CDR1 MGHRA and CDR2 YSYEKL. The V gene end was trimmed by 1 base and the J gene end by 5 bases; junction bases not matched to a gene: 1. The DNA of the CDR3 is TGCGCCAGCAGCCAAGGGGACAGGGGGCAAGATACGCAGTATTTT. It specifies CASSQGDRGQDTQYF.

This chain joins TRBV4-1 and TRBJ2-1, with D perhaps TRBD2 (6 bases). The CDR3 is 16 residues long. V was shortened by 8 bases and J by 0 bases, with 17 bases between the two germline ends. CDR1 is MGHRA and CDR2 is YSYEKL in the germline V gene. The DNA of the CDR3 is TGCGCCAGCCCGGCGTGGGCGGGGAACTCCTACAATGAGCAGTTCTTC. Protein sequence: CASPAWAGNSYNEQFF.

V gene TRBV20-1 combines with J gene TRBJ2-7; D remains ambiguous. CDR3 length: 14 amino acids. Per the germline V gene, CDR1 is DFQATT and CDR2 is SNEGSKA (reference sequence). Trimming took 0 bases from V and 0 from J, leaving 9 bases between them. The CDR3 is CSARDQKGSYEQYF. CDR3 bases: TGCAGTGCTAGAGATCAAAAGGGCTCCTACGAGCAGTACTTC.

The CDR3 coding sequence is TGTGCCAGCAGTTTTTGGGCTGGGAACAATGAGCAGTTCTTC. It codes for CASSFWAGNNEQFF. This chain uses TRBV27 with TRBJ2-1, with no clear D. Germline assignment: CDR1 MNHEY and CDR2 SMNVEV (reference sequence). V was shortened by 3 bases and J by 5 bases, with 11 bases between the two germline ends. The CDR3 is made up of 14 amino acids.

V usage is TRBV7-2 and J usage is TRBJ1-1, with D maybe TRBD1 (5 bases). Germline CDR1 reads SGHTA; CDR2 reads FQGNSA. The V gene lost 2 bases and the J gene lost 0 bases, with 7 bases spanning the gap. This CDR3 contains 14 residues. CDR3 coding DNA: TGTGCCAGCAGCTTAAGGGGCCTGAACACTGAAGCTTTCTTT. This gives the protein CASSLRGLNTEAFF.

The chain carries TRBV20-1 and TRBJ1-4, with 8 positions matching TRBD1. Germline V gene sequence: CDR1 DFQATT, CDR2 SNEGSKA (reference sequence). The CDR3 is 13 amino acids. V shed 3 bases and J 5 bases; nucleotides not matched to a gene: 2. CDR3 amino acids: CSARRDRNEKLFF. The CDR3 coding sequence is TGCAGTGCTAGGAGGGACAGGAATGAAAAACTGTTTTTT.

The chain carries TRBV20-1 and TRBJ1-2; tentatively, D is TRBD1 (6 bases). The CDR3 has 14 amino acids. Germline CDR1 is DFQATT and CDR2 is SNEGSKA (reference sequence). Trimming left V 1 base short and J 4 bases short, with 13 bases between. CDR3 in DNA: TGCAGTGCTAGAGTCGGGGGCGACCTCTATGGCTACACCTTC. This codes for CSARVGGDLYGYTF.